Only a few counts were recorded for the clone carrying this TCR beta chain. The antigen remains unidentified. Sequenced material consisted of expressed TCRB transcripts (all of the isolated RNA was reverse transcribed). Clones were read by immunoSEQ multiplex PCR, and TCRdb kept only the in-frame ones, dropping some. The repertoire holds around 650,000 clones, 9.5% to 15% seen once, with around 0.12% in the top ten. This record belongs to a study of beta chain features in type 1 diabetes. The overall study: Age, gender, cell numbers and subset yield matched between patients and controls. Study findings and constraints: When Type 1 diabetes patients were examined, their TCRB CDR3s proved moderately but significantly shorter in all four CD4+ subsets.

The specimen was naive CD4+ T cells from blood. The TCR comes from a man younger than 40 with type 1 diabetes.

CDR3 amino acids: CASVGGTGTDTQYF. The CDR3 nucleotides are TGTGCTAGTGTTGGGGGAACGGGAACAGATACGCAGTATTTT. The chain recombines TRBV12-5 with TRBJ2-3; perhaps D is TRBD1 or TRBD2 (5 bases each). There are 14 residues in the CDR3. Looked up from germline, CDR1 is LGHNT and CDR2 is FRNRAP. Trimming shortened V by 7 bases and J by 3 bases, and 14 bases separated the two germline ends.